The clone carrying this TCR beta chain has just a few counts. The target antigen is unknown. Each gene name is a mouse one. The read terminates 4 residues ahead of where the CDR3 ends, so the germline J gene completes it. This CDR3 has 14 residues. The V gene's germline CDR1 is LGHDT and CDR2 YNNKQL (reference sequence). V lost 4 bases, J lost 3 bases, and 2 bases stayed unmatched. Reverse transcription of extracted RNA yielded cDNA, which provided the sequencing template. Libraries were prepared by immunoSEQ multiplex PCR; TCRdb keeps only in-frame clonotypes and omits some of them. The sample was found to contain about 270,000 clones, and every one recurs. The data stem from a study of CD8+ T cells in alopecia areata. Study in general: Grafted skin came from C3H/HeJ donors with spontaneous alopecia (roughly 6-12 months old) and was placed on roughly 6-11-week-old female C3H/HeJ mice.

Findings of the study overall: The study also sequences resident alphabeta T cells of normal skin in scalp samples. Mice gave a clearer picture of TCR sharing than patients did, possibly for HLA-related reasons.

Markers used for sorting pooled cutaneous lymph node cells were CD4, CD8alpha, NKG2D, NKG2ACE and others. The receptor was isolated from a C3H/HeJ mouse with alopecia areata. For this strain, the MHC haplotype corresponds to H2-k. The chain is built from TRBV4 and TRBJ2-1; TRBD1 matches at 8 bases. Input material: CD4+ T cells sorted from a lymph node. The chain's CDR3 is CASSFQGAYAEQFF. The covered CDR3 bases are TGTGCCAGCAGCTTCCAGGGGGCCTATGCT. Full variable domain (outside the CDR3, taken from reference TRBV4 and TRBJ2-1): ETAVFQTPNYHVTQVGNEVSFNCKQTLGHDTMYWYKQDSKKLLKIMFSYNNKQLIVNETVPRRFSPQSSDKAHLNLRIKSVEPEDSAVYLCASSFQGAYAEQFFGPGTRLTVL.